This T cell receptor (beta chain) was identified in a study of CD8 T cells in ankylosing spondylitis. This CDR3 comprises 12 residues. With 5 bases removed from V and 4 bases from J, the gap between germline ends came to 9 bases. Germline CDR1 and CDR2: SGHRS and YFSETQ. The table lists this clonotype with many counts. The antigen is unknown. General study findings and limits: Reportedly, matched ankylosing spondylitis synovial fluid was significantly enriched for disease-linked clones.

Via MiXCR, TCRdb re-called the 5' RACE reads, giving one row per CDR3 protein. The data show about 160,000 distinct CDR3 sequences, about a sixth seen once. This receptor was identified in a male donor with ankylosing spondylitis or in good health (not recorded which). Sequencing used blood, either unsorted or a sorted T cell fraction (not recorded which). The chain combines TRBV5-1 with TRBJ1-1; possibly TRBD1 for D (6 bases). The CDR3 here is CASSLQGTEAFF. The CDR3 DNA reads as TGCGCCAGCAGTTTACAGGGCACTGAAGCTTTCTTT.